The 13 T cell receptor beta chains below were found in one sample sequenced in a study of identical twins. MiXCR, applied by TCRdb to the 5' RACE reads, yields one record per CDR3 protein. The data show about 790,000 distinct CDR3 sequences, about 18% seen once. The sample also formed part of further work on T cells expressing NK-cell markers.

The sequencing input was PBMCs. Every receptor here comes from a woman aged 18-30 years in good health.

The CDR3 DNA reads TGTGCCACCGGACAGGGGTTAGAAAATGAGCAGTTCTTC. Its protein product is CATGQGLENEQFF. This chain connects TRBV15 to TRBJ2-1, with 9 bases identical to TRBD1. Germline CDR1 LNHNV, CDR2 YYDKDF (reference sequence). The J segment lost 7 bases and the V segment lost 8 bases, leaving 6 bases of the junction unmatched. This CDR3 has 13 residues.

This clonotype turned up a few times. This chain uses TRBV20-1 with TRBJ2-5; 7 bases line up with TRBD1. The CDR3 spans 13 residues. Germline values: CDR1 DFQATT, CDR2 SNEGSKA (reference sequence). The V and J ends lost 4 bases and 1 base, in that order; junction bases with no gene match: 3. This chain's CDR3 is CSATGTVQETQYF. CDR3 bases: TGCAGTGCTACCGGGACAGTCCAAGAGACCCAGTACTTC.

The chain combines TRBV18 with TRBJ2-5; no firm D call. V lost 6 bases and J 5 bases, leaving 13 bases between the germline ends. The CDR3 is made up of 13 amino acids. Germline lookup yields CDR1 KGHSH and CDR2 LQKENI. CDR3 loop: CASSTTPGETQYF. The CDR3 DNA sequence: TGTGCCAGCTCGACGACCCCCGGGGAGACCCAGTACTTC.

This clonotype was seen a handful of times. The gene calls are TRBV7-2 and TRBJ2-7, with 10 bases that match TRBD2. J was trimmed by 2 bases and V by 4 bases; bases with no gene match: 2. The germline V gene has CDR1 SGHTA and CDR2 FQGNSA. This CDR3 is built from 14 residues. CDR3 sequence (DNA): TGTGCCAGCAGCTCAGCGGGAGGGCCCTACGAGCAGTACTTC. It specifies CASSSAGGPYEQYF. The complete variable domain, with remaining parts taken from reference TRBV7-2 and TRBJ2-7, reads GAGVSQSPSNKVTEKGKDVELRCDPISGHTALYWYRQSLGQGLEFLIYFQGNSAPDKSGLPSDRFSAERTGGSVSTLTIQRTQQEDSAVYLCASSSAGGPYEQYFGPGTRLTVT.

The table lists this clonotype with many counts. CDR3 sequence (DNA): TGCGCCAGCAGCTTGGGGGGCAGTGTATCCTACGAGCAGTACTTC. It yields the protein CASSLGGSVSYEQYF. The V call is TRBV5-1, the J call TRBJ2-7, with a weak D call TRBD1 (5 bases). CDR1 is SGHRS, CDR2 YFSETQ, per germline. This CDR3 contains 15 residues. V lost 0 bases and J lost 1, with 11 bases in between.

V gene TRBV29-1 combines with J gene TRBJ1-1; perhaps TRBD1 as D (5 bases). CDR1 and CDR2 (germline): SQVTM, ANQGSEA. CDR3 length equals 14 residues. The V end lost 8 bases, the J end lost 4 bases, and 20 bases lay between the germline ends. Here the CDR3 DNA reads TGCAGCACGGGACCTTCGGGTGGAAGCACTGAAGCTTTCTTT. Protein sequence: CSTGPSGGSTEAFF.

This clonotype was found a few times. The V call is TRBV10-2, the J call TRBJ2-7; TRBD2 matches 7 bases. The ends lost 2 bases at V and 2 bases at J; junction bases unmatched: 9. The CDR3 covers 16 residues. CDR1 WSHSY and CDR2 SAAADI come from the germline V gene. Here the CDR3 DNA reads TGCGCCAGCAGTGAGAGGTCGGGAGGTCGGCCCTACGAGCAGTACTTC. The encoded protein is CASSERSGGRPYEQYF.

The sample holds a few counts of this clonotype. The V call is TRBV20-1, the J call TRBJ2-3, with D perhaps given as TRBD1 or TRBD2 (5 bases each). CDR3 length: 14 residues. Germline-derived CDR1 and CDR2 are DFQATT and SNEGSKA (reference sequence). Trimming took off 5 bases at V and 4 bases at J, with 16 bases between the two ends. In DNA, the CDR3 is TGCAGTGCTGGGGGACGGAACCGGGCAGATACGCAGTATTTT. The encoded protein is CSAGGRNRADTQYF.

This chain links TRBV5-1 with TRBJ1-5, with D maybe TRBD1 (5 bases). The CDR3 loop spans 15 amino acids. V lost 4 bases to trimming and J lost 4 bases, with 15 bases between them. CDR1 and CDR2 from the germline V gene are SGHRS and YFSETQ. This CDR3 reads CASSRDGGENQPQHF. The CDR3 DNA reads as TGCGCCAGCAGCCGTGACGGGGGGGAAAATCAGCCCCAGCATTTT.

This clonotype was counted a few times. J is TRBJ2-1 and V is TRBV10-3, with 7 positions matching TRBD1. The CDR3 has 13 residues. V was clipped by 7 bases and J by 5 bases; unmatched bases: 5. Per germline, CDR1 ENHRY and CDR2 SYGVKD. CDR3 in DNA: TGTGCCATCACCAGGACAGGAGACAATGAGCAGTTCTTC. Protein product: CAITRTGDNEQFF.

The CDR3 nucleotides read TGCGCCAGCAGCTTGGCACCCCCCCGGCAGGGTCGGGGCTACGAGCAGTACTTC. Amino acid sequence: CASSLAPPRQGRGYEQYF. The chain combines TRBV5-1 with TRBJ2-7; either TRBD1 or TRBD2 may fit D (5 bases each). Germline V gives CDR1 SGHRS, CDR2 YFSETQ. The V and J ends lost 0 bases and 3 bases respectively, with 22 bases between them. The CDR3 consists of 18 residues.

The table lists this clonotype with a few counts. This chain connects TRBV20-1 to TRBJ2-1; TRBD2 matches 8 bases. The CDR3 covers 13 residues. J was trimmed by 8 bases and V by 5 bases; bases with no gene match: 8. The germline V gene has CDR1 DFQATT and CDR2 SNEGSKA (reference sequence). CDR3 loop: CSASGTSDYEQFF. The DNA of the CDR3 is TGCAGTGCTTCCGGGACTAGTGACTATGAGCAGTTCTTC.

The chain is built from TRBV5-6 and TRBJ2-2; the D gene is possibly TRBD2 (5 bases). V was pared by 7 bases and J by 3 bases, with 19 bases between. CDR3 length: 16 residues. CDR1 is SGHDT, CDR2 YYEEEE, per germline. CDR3 sequence (DNA): TGTGCCAGCTCCCCCCCGAGGGAGTTGTACACCGGGGAGCTGTTTTTT. Its translation is CASSPPRELYTGELFF.